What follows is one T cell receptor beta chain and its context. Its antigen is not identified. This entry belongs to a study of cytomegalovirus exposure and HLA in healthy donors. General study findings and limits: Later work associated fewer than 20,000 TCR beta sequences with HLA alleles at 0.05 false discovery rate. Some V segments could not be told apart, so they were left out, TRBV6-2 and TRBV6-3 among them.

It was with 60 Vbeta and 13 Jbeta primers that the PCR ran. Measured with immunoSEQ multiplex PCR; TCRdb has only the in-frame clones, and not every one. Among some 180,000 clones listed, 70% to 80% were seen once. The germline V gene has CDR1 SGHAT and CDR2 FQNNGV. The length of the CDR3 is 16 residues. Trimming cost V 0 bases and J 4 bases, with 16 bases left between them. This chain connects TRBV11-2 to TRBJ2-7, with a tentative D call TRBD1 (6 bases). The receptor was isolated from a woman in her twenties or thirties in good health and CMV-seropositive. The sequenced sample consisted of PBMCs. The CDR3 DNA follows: TGTGCCAGCAGCTTAGATGTGGGGGCTTTTGTGTACGAGCAGTACTTC. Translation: CASSLDVGAFVYEQYF.